This TCR beta chain was identified in a study of early T cells in non-severe SARS-CoV-2 infection. Study context: Sequencing of bulk RNA from unsorted whole blood was done, without chain pairing. Study results and caveats: Missing private and CD4 specificities, VDJdb matching favored anti-spike CD8 responses.

After removal of 5 bases from V and 10 bases from J, the junction contained 9 bases not matched to a gene. The CDR3 runs 14 residues. Notes on this clonotype: Its matching antigen is unknown.

As part of library construction, unique molecular identifiers were attached to individual cDNA molecules. TCRdb re-called the 5' RACE reads through MiXCR, storing one row per CDR3 protein. Of about 71,000 distinct CDR3 sequences detected, about an eighth appear once; the ten largest clones hold roughly 2.6%. The chain combines TRBV12-3 or TRBV12-4 with TRBJ2-3; the match to TRBD1 covers 10 bases. The source material was whole blood, sampled at baseline. This clonotype originated in an adult who was a healthcare worker with PCR-confirmed SARS-CoV-2 infection or an uninfected control (not recorded which). This CDR3 reads CASSPLTGGSAQYF. DNA of the CDR3: TGTGCCAGCAGTCCGCTGACAGGGGGCTCGGCGCAGTATTTT.